This passage covers 14 T cell receptor beta chains from one sample sequenced in a study of CD8 T cells in Susac syndrome. Random hexamers were used to reverse transcribe roughly 0.5 to 1 ug of RNA. Each CDR3 protein is one row after TCRdb ran MiXCR on the immunoSEQ multiplex PCR reads. In the table there are approximately 150,000 distinct CDR3 sequences, 80% to 95% of which are singletons. The source material was CD4+ T cells from PBMCs. These receptors all come from a human donor with multiple sclerosis.

The chain recombines TRBV3-1 with TRBJ1-5, with D uncertain. Germline values: CDR1 LGHDT, CDR2 YNNKEL (reference sequence). The V end lost 4 bases, the J end lost 1 base, and 14 bases lay between the germline ends. The CDR3 has 16 amino acids. The CDR3 DNA sequence: TGTGCCAGCAGCCCAACCGGGGTTCGAAGCAATCAGCCCCAGCATTTT. Translating it yields CASSPTGVRSNQPQHF.

This chain joins TRBV6-5 and TRBJ1-2; 7 nucleotides line up with TRBD1. Unmatched junction bases numbered 9, after V lost 1 base and J lost 7 bases. From germline, CDR1 is MNHEY and CDR2 SVGAGI. This CDR3 has 15 amino acids. CDR3 sequence (DNA): TGTGCCAGCAGTTACTTCGGAACAGGGGCGGGTGGCTACACCTTC. Its translation: CASSYFGTGAGGYTF.

The chain carries TRBV20-1 and TRBJ1-6; 7 nucleotides agree with TRBD1. J was trimmed by 9 bases and V by 6 bases; bases with no gene match: 14. The CDR3 sequence is 15 residues long. Germline V gives CDR1 DFQATT, CDR2 SNEGSKA (reference sequence). CDR3 sequence reads: CSAPPGGQGGSPLHF. The CDR3, as DNA: TGCAGTGCCCCGCCAGGGGGGCAAGGTGGTTCACCCCTCCACTTT.

The V and J genes are TRBV11-2 and TRBJ2-7; possible D gene TRBD1, 5 bases. This CDR3 region has 14 residues. The V gene's germline CDR1 is SGHAT and CDR2 FQNNGV. V shed 2 bases and J shed 4 bases, with 12 bases lying between them. CDR3 amino acids: CASSLFETAYEQYF. In DNA form, the CDR3 reads TGTGCCAGCAGCTTATTTGAGACAGCGTACGAGCAGTACTTC. The entire variable domain, with the rest obtained from reference TRBV11-2 and TRBJ2-7, is as follows: EAGVAQSPRYKIIEKRQSVAFWCNPISGHATLYWYQQILGQGPKLLIQFQNNGVVDDSQLPKDRFSAERLKGVDSTLKIQPAKLEDSAVYLCASSLFETAYEQYFGPGTRLTVT.

The chain uses TRBV6-1 and TRBJ2-5; 7 bases align to TRBD1. The CDR3 runs to 15 residues. V lost 5 bases, J lost 3 bases, and 9 bases stayed unmatched. The germline V gene has CDR1 MNHNS and CDR2 SASEGT. CDR3 sequence (DNA): TGTGCCAGCAGTCCCCCGGACAGGAGAAAAGAGACCCAGTACTTC. Amino acid sequence: CASSPPDRRKETQYF.

The rearrangement links TRBV24-1 to TRBJ2-3; D is undetermined. This CDR3 comprises 14 residues. Looked up from germline, CDR1 is KGHDR and CDR2 is SFDVKD. Trimming left V 0 bases short and J 1 base short, with 4 bases between. CDR3 residues: CATSDLAGTDTQYF. The DNA for the CDR3 is TGTGCCACCAGTGATTTGGCTGGCACAGATACGCAGTATTTT.

CDR3 amino acids: CASSLGVNSYEQYF. In DNA form, the CDR3 reads TGTGCCAGCTCACTAGGGGTTAACTCCTACGAGCAGTACTTC. The chain recombines TRBV18 with TRBJ2-7; the D gene is possibly TRBD1 (5 bases). Germline V CDR1 and CDR2: KGHSH, LQKENI. The CDR3 loop spans 14 amino acids. V was shortened by 4 bases and J by 0 bases, with 10 bases between the two germline ends. Supplemented by reference TRBV18 and TRBJ2-7, the full variable domain reads NAGVMQNPRHLVRRRGQEARLRCSPMKGHSHVYWYRQLPEEGLKFMVYLQKENIIDESGMPKERFSAEFPKEGPSILRIQQVVRGDSAAYFCASSLGVNSYEQYFGPGTRLTVT.

This clonotype came up once. V gene TRBV2 combines with J gene TRBJ1-2; D call uncertain. CDR3 size: 12 residues. Trimming cost V 6 bases and J 6 bases, with 11 bases left between them. Germline V gene lookup returns CDR1 SNHLY and CDR2 FYNNEI. The CDR3 spells CASSLDLNGYTF. The CDR3 DNA reads TGTGCCAGCAGCCTCGACTTAAATGGCTACACCTTC.

The table lists this clonotype with a count of one. V gene TRBV18 combines with J gene TRBJ2-5; TRBD2 agrees at 8 bases. The CDR3 is 13 amino acids. Germline V gene lookup returns CDR1 KGHSH and CDR2 LQKENI. The ends lost 10 bases at V and 3 bases at J; junction bases unmatched: 7. CDR3 residues: CATRAGVEETQYF. For the CDR3, the DNA is TGTGCCACGCGAGCGGGAGTGGAAGAGACCCAGTACTTC.

Of note for this clonotype: An end of the junction does not agree with germline; a read error may underlie this. The rearrangement links TRBV5-6 to TRBJ1-3, with D possibly TRBD1 on 5 matching bases. Germline V lookup: CDR1 SGHDT, CDR2 YYEEEE. The CDR3 consists of 16 residues. As DNA, the CDR3 is TGTGCCAGCAGCTTGGACAGGTTAAGCTCTGAAAACACCATATATTTT. It specifies CASSLDRLSSENTIYF.

The count of this clonotype is one. The chain uses TRBV2 and TRBJ1-1; perhaps TRBD1 as D (6 bases). Per the germline V gene, CDR1 is SNHLY and CDR2 is FYNNEI. V lost 4 bases to trimming and J lost 7 bases, with 10 bases between them. The CDR3 totals 12 residues. The CDR3 DNA sequence: TGTGCCAGCAGTGTACAGGGAAATGAAGCTTTCTTT. This sequence encodes CASSVQGNEAFF.

The rearrangement joins TRBV12-3 or TRBV12-4 to TRBJ1-5; D is unresolved. The V gene lost 3 bases and the J gene lost 1 base, with 7 bases spanning the gap. There are 14 residues in the CDR3. The DNA of the CDR3 is TGTGCCAGCAGTTTTACGGGGAGCAATCAGCCCCAGCATTTT. It yields the protein CASSFTGSNQPQHF.

The chain recombines TRBV30 with TRBJ1-2; TRBD1 aligns across 7 bases. The CDR3 consists of 14 residues. From germline, CDR1 is GTSNPN and CDR2 SVGIG (reference sequence). V dropped 4 bases and J dropped 5; count of bases not matched to a gene: 10. The CDR3 sequence is CAWTPGQLDYGYTF. As DNA, the CDR3 is TGTGCCTGGACCCCGGGACAGTTGGATTATGGCTACACCTTC.

The J gene is TRBJ2-1, the V gene TRBV6-2 or TRBV6-3; unclear D gene. The CDR3 sequence is 19 residues long. The V and J ends lost 6 bases and 2 bases respectively, with 26 bases between them. CDR1 and CDR2 from the germline V gene are MNHEY and SVGEGT. The CDR3 is CASSKLRVGIERPYNEQFF. DNA of the CDR3: TGTGCCAGCAGCAAACTTCGGGTGGGAATAGAGAGACCCTACAATGAGCAGTTCTTC.